The next 10 T cell receptor beta chains were all read from a single sample in a study of cytomegalovirus exposure and HLA in healthy donors. The primer mix had 60 Vbeta and 13 Jbeta primers. Measured with immunoSEQ multiplex PCR; TCRdb has only the in-frame clones, and not every one. This table has roughly 100,000 clones, over 9.5% appearing once. The sample consisted of PBMCs. All receptors come from a man in his forties or fifties in good health and CMV-seropositive.

This clone was counted between two and nine times. V is TRBV11-2 and J is TRBJ2-7; 14 nucleotides match TRBD2. The CDR3 loop spans 15 amino acids. Trimming cost V 5 bases and J 6 bases; bases outside gene matches: 6. Germline V gene lookup returns CDR1 SGHAT and CDR2 FQNNGV. CDR3 sequence (DNA): TGTGCCAGCAGCCTGGGACTAGCGGGAGTGAGCGAGCAGTACTTC. It yields the protein CASSLGLAGVSEQYF.

This clone was counted a few times. The gene calls are TRBV6-5 and TRBJ1-2, with TRBD1 identical over 8 bases. Germline assignment: CDR1 MNHEY and CDR2 SVGAGI. V shed 7 bases, J shed 4 bases, and the junction held 5 bases outside the gene matches. The CDR3 has 13 amino acids. The DNA of the CDR3 is TGTGCCAGCACCGCAACAGGGGGCTATGGCTACACCTTC. This sequence encodes CASTATGGYGYTF.

This clone was seen a handful of times. This chain uses TRBV5-1 with TRBJ1-1; maybe TRBD1 (6 bases). Per germline, CDR1 SGHRS and CDR2 YFSETQ. V was trimmed by 2 bases and J by 6 bases, leaving 14 bases between them. This CDR3 has 14 amino acids. The CDR3 nucleotides read TGCGCCAGCAGCTTAAACAAACACAGGGCTGAAGCTTTCTTT. Protein: CASSLNKHRAEAFF. Variable domain in full (rest from reference TRBV5-1 and TRBJ1-1): KAGVTQTPRYLIKTRGQQVTLSCSPISGHRSVSWYQQTPGQGLQFLFEYFSETQRNKGNFPGRFSGRQFSNSRSEMNVSTLELGDSALYLCASSLNKHRAEAFFGQGTRLTVV.

In its sample, this clone was seen a few times. The CDR3 DNA sequence: TGTGCCAGCCCCAGGGGCCTAGCGGGAGGTGCCGGGGAGCTGTTTTTT. Translation gives CASPRGLAGGAGELFF. The rearrangement joins TRBV7-8 to TRBJ2-2, with 11 nucleotides matching TRBD2. Trimming cost V 8 bases and J 6 bases; bases outside gene matches: 11. Germline V CDR1 and CDR2: SGHVS, FQNEAQ. This CDR3 spans 16 amino acids.

This clone came up a few times. The DNA for the CDR3 is TGTGCCATCAGCATCCTTTTGGGGGGCACCGGGGAGCTGTTTTTT. Protein product: CAISILLGGTGELFF. This chain joins TRBV10-3 and TRBJ2-2; perhaps TRBD2 as D (6 bases). The CDR3 runs 15 residues. Per germline, CDR1 ENHRY and CDR2 SYGVKD. V was shortened by 6 bases and J by 4 bases, with 15 bases between the two germline ends.

Here the CDR3 reads CASSLPRDRVHEQYF. The CDR3 coding sequence is TGTGCCAGCAGCTTACCCCGGGACAGGGTCCACGAGCAGTACTTC. The rearrangement uses TRBV12-1 and TRBJ2-7; TRBD1 is the table's D call, not checked against the DNA. TRBV12-1 is a pseudogene. This CDR3 is built from 15 residues.

V usage is TRBV6-5 and J usage is TRBJ2-3; 9 bases are a match to TRBD1. The V and J ends lost 4 bases and 2 bases, in that order; junction bases with no gene match: 7. Germline-derived CDR1 and CDR2 are MNHEY and SVGAGI. The CDR3 is made up of 16 amino acids. The CDR3 region has the DNA TGTGCCAGCAGTTTACAAACAGGGGGCGACACAGATACGCAGTATTTT. Amino acid sequence: CASSLQTGGDTDTQYF.

This chain links TRBV7-8 with TRBJ2-1; 9 bases are shared with TRBD1. The ends lost 3 bases at V and 0 bases at J; junction bases unmatched: 18. The CDR3 runs 21 residues. Per germline, CDR1 SGHVS and CDR2 FQNEAQ. In nucleotides, the CDR3 is TGTGCCAGCAGCTTCAACAGACCGGGACAGGGAAGAATCGGCTCCTACAATGAGCAGTTCTTC. Translating gives CASSFNRPGQGRIGSYNEQFF.

This sequence joins TRBV5-5 and TRBJ1-2; TRBD1 matches 11 bases. J gave up 1 base and V 2 bases, and 4 bases lay outside the gene matches. Germline values: CDR1 SGHKS, CDR2 YYEKEE (reference sequence). The CDR3 totals 16 residues. As DNA, the CDR3 is TGTGCCAGCAGCTTAAGCGGGACAGGGGGTAACTATGGCTACACCTTC. It specifies CASSLSGTGGNYGYTF.

This clone was seen repeatedly, ten times or more. The chain uses TRBV7-9 and TRBJ2-1; TRBD2 aligns across 12 bases. Germline V gives CDR1 SEHNR, CDR2 FQNEAQ (reference sequence). The CDR3 consists of 17 residues. With V trimmed by 5 bases and J by 8 bases, 13 bases remained unmatched. The CDR3 here is CASSPETSGRPADEQFF. CDR3 in DNA: TGTGCCAGCAGCCCAGAAACTAGCGGGAGGCCAGCCGATGAGCAGTTCTTC.